This section outlines one T cell receptor beta chain sequence together with its context. Antigen unknown. Profiling relied on immunoSEQ multiplex PCR, and the TCRdb table lists in-frame clones only, not all of them. This table has 140,000 or so clones, approximately 93% appearing once. The sample is drawn from a study of T cell responses to AZD1222 COVID-19 vaccine. The study, taken as a whole, reports: Researchers report vaccine-associated CD4 TCRs spanning spike, with dominance at 160-218 and 743-854. At study baseline, merely five or six AZD1222 recipients were seropositive. Clonal diversity may have been underestimated, and the donors were mostly white British, with more females than males. Spike-specific TCR breadth and depth grew following two AZD1222 doses.

The sample in question was peripheral blood, obtained after recovery from COVID-19. This sequence was found in an adult who had recovered from COVID-19.

CDR3 in DNA: TGCAGCGTTGAAAGCGGGAGCACGAGTTCCTACGAGCAGTACTTC. Translated: CSVESGSTSSYEQYF. The rearrangement links TRBV29-1 to TRBJ2-7, with TRBD2 matching over 8 bases. V lost 2 bases to trimming and J lost 1 base; unmatched junction nucleotides: 7. The CDR3 is made up of 15 amino acids. Germline V gene sequence: CDR1 SQVTM, CDR2 ANQGSEA.